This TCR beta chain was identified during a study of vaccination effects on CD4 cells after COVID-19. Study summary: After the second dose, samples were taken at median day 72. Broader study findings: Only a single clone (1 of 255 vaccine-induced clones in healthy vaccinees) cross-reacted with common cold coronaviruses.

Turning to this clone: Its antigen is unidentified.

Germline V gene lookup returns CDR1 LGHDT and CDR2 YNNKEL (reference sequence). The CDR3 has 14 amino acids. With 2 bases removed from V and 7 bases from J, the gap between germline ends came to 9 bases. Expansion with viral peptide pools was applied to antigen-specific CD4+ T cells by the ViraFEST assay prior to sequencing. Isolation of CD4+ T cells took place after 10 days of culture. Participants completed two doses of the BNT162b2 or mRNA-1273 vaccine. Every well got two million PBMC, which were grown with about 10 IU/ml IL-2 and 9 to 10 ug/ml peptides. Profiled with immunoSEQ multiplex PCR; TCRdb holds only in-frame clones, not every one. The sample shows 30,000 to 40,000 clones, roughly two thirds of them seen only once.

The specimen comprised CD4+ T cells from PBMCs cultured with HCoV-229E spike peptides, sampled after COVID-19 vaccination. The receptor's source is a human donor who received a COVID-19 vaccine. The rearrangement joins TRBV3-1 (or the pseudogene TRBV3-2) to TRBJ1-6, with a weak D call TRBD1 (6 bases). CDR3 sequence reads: CASSQLQGNSPLHF. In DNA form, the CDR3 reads TGTGCCAGCAGCCAATTGCAGGGGAATTCACCCCTCCACTTT.